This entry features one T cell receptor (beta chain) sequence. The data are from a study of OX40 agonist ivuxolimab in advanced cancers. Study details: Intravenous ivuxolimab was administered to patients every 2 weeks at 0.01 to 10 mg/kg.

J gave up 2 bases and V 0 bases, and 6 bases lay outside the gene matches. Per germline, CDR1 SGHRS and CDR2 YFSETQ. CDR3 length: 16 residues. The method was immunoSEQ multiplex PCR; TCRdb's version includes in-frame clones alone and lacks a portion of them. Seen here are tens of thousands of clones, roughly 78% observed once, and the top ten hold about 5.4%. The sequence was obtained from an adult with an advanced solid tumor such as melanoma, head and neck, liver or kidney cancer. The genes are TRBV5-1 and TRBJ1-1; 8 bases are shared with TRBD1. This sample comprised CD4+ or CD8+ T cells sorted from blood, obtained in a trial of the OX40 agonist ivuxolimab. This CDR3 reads CASSLASGTGNTEAFF. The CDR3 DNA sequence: TGCGCCAGCAGCTTGGCCAGCGGGACAGGCAACACTGAAGCTTTCTTT.